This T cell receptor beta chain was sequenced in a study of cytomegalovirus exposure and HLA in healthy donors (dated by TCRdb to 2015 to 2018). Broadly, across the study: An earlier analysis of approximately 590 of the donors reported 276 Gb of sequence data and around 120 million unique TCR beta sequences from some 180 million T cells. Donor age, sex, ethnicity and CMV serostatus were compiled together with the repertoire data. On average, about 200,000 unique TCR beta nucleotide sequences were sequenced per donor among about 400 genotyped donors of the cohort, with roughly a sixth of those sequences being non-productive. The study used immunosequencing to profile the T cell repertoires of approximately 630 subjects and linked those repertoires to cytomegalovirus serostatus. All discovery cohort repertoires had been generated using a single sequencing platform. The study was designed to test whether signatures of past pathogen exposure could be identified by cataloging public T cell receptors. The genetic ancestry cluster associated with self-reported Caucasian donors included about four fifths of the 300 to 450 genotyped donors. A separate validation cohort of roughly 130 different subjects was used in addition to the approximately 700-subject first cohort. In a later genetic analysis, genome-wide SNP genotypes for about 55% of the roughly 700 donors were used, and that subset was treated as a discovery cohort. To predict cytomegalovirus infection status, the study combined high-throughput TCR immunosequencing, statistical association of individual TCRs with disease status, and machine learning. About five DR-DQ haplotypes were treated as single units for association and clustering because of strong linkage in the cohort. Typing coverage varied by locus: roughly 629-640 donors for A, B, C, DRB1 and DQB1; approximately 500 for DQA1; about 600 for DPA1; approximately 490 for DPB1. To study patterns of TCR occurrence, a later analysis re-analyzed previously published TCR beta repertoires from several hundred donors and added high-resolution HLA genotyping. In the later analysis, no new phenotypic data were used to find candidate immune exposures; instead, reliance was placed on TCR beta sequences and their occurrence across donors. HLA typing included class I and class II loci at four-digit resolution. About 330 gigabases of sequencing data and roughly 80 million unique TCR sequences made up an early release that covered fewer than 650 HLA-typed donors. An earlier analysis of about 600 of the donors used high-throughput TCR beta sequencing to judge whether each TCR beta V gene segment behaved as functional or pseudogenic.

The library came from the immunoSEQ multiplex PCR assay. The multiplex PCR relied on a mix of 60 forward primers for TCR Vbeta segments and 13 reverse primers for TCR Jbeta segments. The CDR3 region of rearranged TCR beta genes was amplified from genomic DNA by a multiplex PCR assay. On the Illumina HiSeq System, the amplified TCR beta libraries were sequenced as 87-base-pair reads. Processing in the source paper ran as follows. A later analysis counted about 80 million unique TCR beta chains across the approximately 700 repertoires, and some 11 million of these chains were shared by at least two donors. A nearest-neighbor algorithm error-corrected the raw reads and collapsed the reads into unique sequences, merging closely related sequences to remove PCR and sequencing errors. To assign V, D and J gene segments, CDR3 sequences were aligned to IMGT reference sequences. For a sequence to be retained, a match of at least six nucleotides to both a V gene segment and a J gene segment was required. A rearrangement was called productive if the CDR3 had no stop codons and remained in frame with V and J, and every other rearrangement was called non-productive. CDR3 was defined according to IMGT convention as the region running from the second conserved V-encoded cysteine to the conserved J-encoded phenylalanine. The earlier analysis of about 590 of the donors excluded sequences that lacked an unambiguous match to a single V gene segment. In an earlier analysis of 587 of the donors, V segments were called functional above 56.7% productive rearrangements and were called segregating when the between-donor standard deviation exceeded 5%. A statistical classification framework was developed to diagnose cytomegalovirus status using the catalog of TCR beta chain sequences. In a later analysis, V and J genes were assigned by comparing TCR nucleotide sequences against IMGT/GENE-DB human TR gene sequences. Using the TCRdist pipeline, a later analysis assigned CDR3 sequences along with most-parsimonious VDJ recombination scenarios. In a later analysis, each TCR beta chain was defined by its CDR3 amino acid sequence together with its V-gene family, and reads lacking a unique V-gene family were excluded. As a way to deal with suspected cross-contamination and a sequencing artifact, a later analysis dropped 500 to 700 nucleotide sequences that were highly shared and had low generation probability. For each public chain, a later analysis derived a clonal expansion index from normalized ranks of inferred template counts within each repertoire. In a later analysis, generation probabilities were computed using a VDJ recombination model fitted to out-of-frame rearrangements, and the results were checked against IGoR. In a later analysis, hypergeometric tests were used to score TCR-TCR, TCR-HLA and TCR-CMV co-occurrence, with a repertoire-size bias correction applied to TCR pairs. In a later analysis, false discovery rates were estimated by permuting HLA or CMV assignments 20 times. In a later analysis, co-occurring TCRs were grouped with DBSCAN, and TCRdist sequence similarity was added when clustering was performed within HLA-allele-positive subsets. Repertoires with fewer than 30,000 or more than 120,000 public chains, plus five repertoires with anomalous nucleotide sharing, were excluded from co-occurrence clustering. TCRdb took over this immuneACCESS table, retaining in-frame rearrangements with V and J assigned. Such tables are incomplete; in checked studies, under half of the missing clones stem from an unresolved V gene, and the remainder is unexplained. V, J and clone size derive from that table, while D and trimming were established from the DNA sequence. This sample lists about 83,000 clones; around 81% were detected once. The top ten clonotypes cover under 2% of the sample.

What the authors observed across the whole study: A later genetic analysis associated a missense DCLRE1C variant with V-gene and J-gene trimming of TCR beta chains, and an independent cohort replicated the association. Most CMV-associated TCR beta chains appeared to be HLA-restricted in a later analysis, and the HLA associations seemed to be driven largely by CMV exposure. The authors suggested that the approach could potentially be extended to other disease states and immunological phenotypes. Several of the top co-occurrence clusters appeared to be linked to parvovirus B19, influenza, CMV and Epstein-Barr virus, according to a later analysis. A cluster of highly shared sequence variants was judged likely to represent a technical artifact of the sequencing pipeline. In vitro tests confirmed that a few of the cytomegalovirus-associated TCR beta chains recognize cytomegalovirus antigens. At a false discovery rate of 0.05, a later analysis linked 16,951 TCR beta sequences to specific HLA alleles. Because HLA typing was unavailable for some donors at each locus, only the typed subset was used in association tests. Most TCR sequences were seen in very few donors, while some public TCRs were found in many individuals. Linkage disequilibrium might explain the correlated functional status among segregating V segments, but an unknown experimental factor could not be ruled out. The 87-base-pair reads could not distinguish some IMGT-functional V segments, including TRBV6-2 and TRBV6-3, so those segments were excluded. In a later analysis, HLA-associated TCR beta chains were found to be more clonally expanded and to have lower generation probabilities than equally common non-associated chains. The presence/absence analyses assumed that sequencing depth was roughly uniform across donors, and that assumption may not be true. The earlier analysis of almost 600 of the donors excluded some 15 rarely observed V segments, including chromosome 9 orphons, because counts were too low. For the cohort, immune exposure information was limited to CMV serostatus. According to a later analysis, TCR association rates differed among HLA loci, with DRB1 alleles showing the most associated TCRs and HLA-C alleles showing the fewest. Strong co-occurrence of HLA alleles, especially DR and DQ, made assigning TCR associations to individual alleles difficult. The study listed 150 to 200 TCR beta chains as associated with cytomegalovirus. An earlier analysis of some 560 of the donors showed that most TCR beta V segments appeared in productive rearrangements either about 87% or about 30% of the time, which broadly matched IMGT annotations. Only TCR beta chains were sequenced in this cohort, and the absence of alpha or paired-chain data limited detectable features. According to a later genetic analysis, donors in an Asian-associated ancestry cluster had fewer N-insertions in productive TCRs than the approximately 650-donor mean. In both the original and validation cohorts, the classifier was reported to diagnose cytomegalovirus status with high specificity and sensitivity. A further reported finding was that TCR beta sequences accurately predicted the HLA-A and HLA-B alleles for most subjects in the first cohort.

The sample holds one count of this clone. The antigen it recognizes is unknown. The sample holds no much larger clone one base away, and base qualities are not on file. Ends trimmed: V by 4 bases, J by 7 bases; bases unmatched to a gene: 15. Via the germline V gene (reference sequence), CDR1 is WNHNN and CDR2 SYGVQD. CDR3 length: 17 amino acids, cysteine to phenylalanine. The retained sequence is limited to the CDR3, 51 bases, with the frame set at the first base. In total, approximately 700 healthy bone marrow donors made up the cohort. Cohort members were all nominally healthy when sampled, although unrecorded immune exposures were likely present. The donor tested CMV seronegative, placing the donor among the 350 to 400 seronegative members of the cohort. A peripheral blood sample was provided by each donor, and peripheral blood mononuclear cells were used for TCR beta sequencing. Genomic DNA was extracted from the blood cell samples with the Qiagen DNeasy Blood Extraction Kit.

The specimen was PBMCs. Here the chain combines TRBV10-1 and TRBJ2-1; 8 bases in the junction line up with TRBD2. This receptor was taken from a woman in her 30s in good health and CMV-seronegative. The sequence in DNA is TGCGCCAGCAGTGCTTTTACGGGAGGGAGGGCCGGGAATGAGCAGTTCTTC. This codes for CASSAFTGGRAGNEQFF.